These 32 T cell receptor beta chains originate from one sample sequenced in a study of control samples from healthy donors and cancer patients. Clones were read by immunoSEQ multiplex PCR, and TCRdb kept only the in-frame ones, dropping some. Of about 110,000 clones listed, just under 85% are singletons. Material for sequencing was blood. The receptors come from a man aged 18-30 years in good health.

The chain is built from TRBV2 and TRBJ2-7; 7 nucleotides match TRBD2. V was clipped by 6 bases and J by 0 bases; unmatched bases: 5. Germline assignment: CDR1 SNHLY and CDR2 FYNNEI. The CDR3 runs 14 residues. The CDR3 reads CASRGGRSSYEQYF. The CDR3 DNA follows: TGTGCCAGCAGGGGAGGGCGGAGCTCCTACGAGCAGTACTTC.

In DNA form, the CDR3 reads TGTGCCACCAGCGGGCCGGGACAGGGTAATGAAAAACTGTTTTTT. It codes for CATSGPGQGNEKLFF. The rearrangement uses TRBV15 and TRBJ1-4, with TRBD1 matching 9 bases. Germline V gives CDR1 LNHNV, CDR2 YYDKDF (reference sequence). V lost 5 bases and J lost 4; bases outside the gene matches: 5. This CDR3 region has 15 residues.

The V call is TRBV27, the J call TRBJ1-1; D unresolved. Germline lookup yields CDR1 MNHEY and CDR2 SMNVEV (reference sequence). This CDR3 has 14 amino acids. Trimming removed 2 bases at V and 2 bases at J, with 9 bases between. The DNA of the CDR3 is TGTGCCAGCAGTTTAGCGGGGTCTAACACTGAAGCTTTCTTT. It encodes CASSLAGSNTEAFF.

This chain connects TRBV4-2 to TRBJ2-1; tentative D call: TRBD2 (6 bases). From germline, CDR1 is LGHNA and CDR2 YNFKEQ. Trimming left V 0 bases short and J 7 bases short, with 10 bases between. CDR3 size: 14 residues. CDR3 loop: CASSQDAGKNEQFF. The CDR3 region has the DNA TGTGCCAGCAGCCAAGATGCGGGGAAGAATGAGCAGTTCTTC.

CDR3 nucleotides: TGTGCCAGCAGCGATTCCCTGGTAACTGAAGCTTTCTTT. It yields the protein CASSDSLVTEAFF. The chain is built from TRBV11-2 and TRBJ1-1; D gene unclear. V was cut by 5 bases and J by 5 bases, with 12 bases left in between. Looked up from germline, CDR1 is SGHAT and CDR2 is FQNNGV. This CDR3 has 13 residues.

The chain carries TRBV6-4 and TRBJ1-2; the D gene is possibly TRBD1 (6 bases). Looked up from germline, CDR1 is MRHNA and CDR2 is SNTAGT. Trimming shortened V by 0 bases and J by 8 bases, and 13 bases separated the two germline ends. This CDR3 has 14 amino acids. CDR3 sequence (DNA): TGTGCCAGCAGTGACTCTGCGGGGGCGCAAGGCTACACCTTC. The encoded protein is CASSDSAGAQGYTF.

V and J are TRBV11-2 and TRBJ1-2; tentatively, D is TRBD1 (6 bases). The CDR3 is made up of 16 amino acids. The germline V gene has CDR1 SGHAT and CDR2 FQNNGV. V dropped 3 bases and J dropped 8 bases, with 22 bases sitting between them. CDR3 in amino acids: CASSFRSSGVFRGYTF. The CDR3 nucleotides are TGTGCCAGCAGCTTTCGTTCTTCAGGGGTATTTAGGGGCTACACCTTC. Looking up the rest from reference TRBV11-2 and TRBJ1-2 gives the full variable domain: EAGVAQSPRYKIIEKRQSVAFWCNPISGHATLYWYQQILGQGPKLLIQFQNNGVVDDSQLPKDRFSAERLKGVDSTLKIQPAKLEDSAVYLCASSFRSSGVFRGYTFGSGTRLTVV.

This chain uses TRBV6-2 or TRBV6-3 with TRBJ2-1; TRBD1 matches at 11 bases. The CDR3 totals 15 residues. V dropped 5 bases and J dropped 8; count of bases not matched to a gene: 8. Looked up from germline, CDR1 is MNHEY and CDR2 is SVGEGT. This CDR3 is CASSGRTGGMDEQFF. As DNA, the CDR3 is TGTGCCAGCAGTGGCCGGACAGGGGGCATGGATGAGCAGTTCTTC.

The chain employs TRBV11-1 and TRBJ2-1, with D perhaps matching TRBD2 (6 bases). V lost 3 bases, J lost 5 bases, and 11 bases lay in between. The CDR3 runs 14 residues. The germline gives CDR1 SGHAT, CDR2 FQDESV (reference sequence). The CDR3 loop reads CASSFGTGDNEQFF. In nucleotides, the CDR3 is TGTGCCAGCAGCTTCGGTACGGGGGACAATGAGCAGTTCTTC.

This clone was found a few times. In DNA, the CDR3 is TGTGCCAGCAGCTTCAGGGGCTCTGGGGCCAACGTCCTGACTTTC. Translated, it gives CASSFRGSGANVLTF. The V call is TRBV7-8, the J call TRBJ2-6; D is perhaps TRBD1 (6 bases). Germline assignment: CDR1 SGHVS and CDR2 FQNEAQ. V lost 3 bases and J 0 bases, leaving 6 bases between the germline ends. This CDR3 is 15 amino acids long.

The gene calls are TRBV29-1 and TRBJ2-7; D not certain. The V end lost 1 base, the J end lost 7 bases, and 17 bases lay between the germline ends. The CDR3 covers 14 residues. Per the germline V gene, CDR1 is SQVTM and CDR2 is ANQGSEA. CDR3 amino acids: CSVEGASNLGEQYF. CDR3 bases: TGCAGCGTTGAAGGGGCCAGCAACTTAGGGGAGCAGTACTTC.

The V call is TRBV4-1, the J call TRBJ1-1; 7 bases align to TRBD1. CDR3 length: 15 amino acids. V shed 4 bases and J 2 bases; nucleotides not matched to a gene: 7. Germline assignment: CDR1 MGHRA and CDR2 YSYEKL. The CDR3 DNA sequence: TGCGCCAGCAGCCGTGGGACAGACTTAAACACTGAAGCTTTCTTT. This translates into CASSRGTDLNTEAFF.

The J gene is TRBJ1-3, the V gene TRBV7-2; D is undetermined. The CDR3 runs to 17 residues. The V gene's germline CDR1 is SGHTA and CDR2 FQGNSA. The ends were cut back, 5 bases at V and 0 bases at J, with 17 bases in the middle. This CDR3 is CASSRTHMALSGNTIYF. The CDR3 DNA follows: TGTGCCAGCAGCCGCACACACATGGCCCTCTCTGGAAACACCATATATTTT.

The gene calls are TRBV12-3 or TRBV12-4 and TRBJ1-2; D gene unclear. The V end was cut by 3 bases, the J end by 2 bases, with 7 bases between. CDR3 length: 13 residues. CDR3 sequence: CASSFPRNYGYTF. In DNA form, the CDR3 reads TGTGCCAGCAGTTTTCCACGGAACTATGGCTACACCTTC.

The rearrangement links TRBV28 to TRBJ1-4, with D perhaps TRBD1 (5 bases). Looked up from germline, CDR1 is MDHEN and CDR2 is SYDVKM. The V gene lost 2 bases and the J gene lost 8 bases, with 15 bases spanning the gap. The CDR3 has 15 amino acids. The CDR3 nucleotides read TGTGCCAGCAGTTTAGGGCAGGGATATAGGGAAAAACTGTTTTTT. It is translated as CASSLGQGYREKLFF. Based on the CDR3 plus reference TRBV28 and TRBJ1-4, the full variable domain is DVKVTQSSRYLVKRTGEKVFLECVQDMDHENMFWYRQDPGLGLRLIYFSYDVKMKEKGDIPEGYSVSREKKERFSLILESASTNQTSMYLCASSLGQGYREKLFFGSGTQLSVL.

J is TRBJ1-5 and V is TRBV28; D possibly corresponds to TRBD1 (5 bases). CDR1 and CDR2 (germline): MDHEN, SYDVKM. This CDR3 is 18 amino acids long. V dropped 3 bases and J dropped 1 base, with 19 bases sitting between them. CDR3 sequence reads: CASSFPRGGKVSNQPQHF. DNA for the CDR3: TGTGCCAGCAGTTTCCCCCGGGGGGGGAAGGTGAGCAATCAGCCCCAGCATTTT. Full variable domain (missing parts from reference TRBV28 and TRBJ1-5): DVKVTQSSRYLVKRTGEKVFLECVQDMDHENMFWYRQDPGLGLRLIYFSYDVKMKEKGDIPEGYSVSREKKERFSLILESASTNQTSMYLCASSFPRGGKVSNQPQHFGDGTRLSIL.

V gene TRBV28 combines with J gene TRBJ2-7, with 9 bases identical to TRBD1. V lost 8 bases, J lost 8 bases, and 7 bases stayed unmatched. This CDR3 contains 12 residues. Germline V lookup: CDR1 MDHEN, CDR2 SYDVKM. The CDR3 is CASLPGQGQQYF. DNA of the CDR3: TGTGCCAGCCTACCGGGACAGGGCCAGCAGTACTTC.

This chain uses TRBV10-3 with TRBJ2-3; tentatively, D is TRBD1 or TRBD2 (5 bases each). Trimming left V 0 bases short and J 5 bases short, with 15 bases between. This CDR3 is built from 16 residues. CDR1 and CDR2 from the germline V gene are ENHRY and SYGVKD. CDR3 sequence: CAISESWDRGLDTQYF. For the CDR3, the DNA is TGTGCCATCAGTGAGTCGTGGGACCGAGGATTAGATACGCAGTATTTT.

The V gene is TRBV9, the J gene TRBJ2-3, with TRBD1 matching over 7 bases. Germline-derived CDR1 and CDR2 are SGDLS and YYNGEE. J lost 1 base, V lost 0 bases, and 2 bases had no gene match. The CDR3 runs to 15 residues. The CDR3 nucleotides read TGTGCCAGCAGCGTAGGGACAGGCCGCACAGATACGCAGTATTTT. This encodes CASSVGTGRTDTQYF. The whole variable domain, remainder taken from reference TRBV9 and TRBJ2-3, is DSGVTQTPKHLITATGQRVTLRCSPRSGDLSVYWYQQSLDQGLQFLIQYYNGEERAKGNILERFSAQQFPDLHSELNLSSLELGDSALYFCASSVGTGRTDTQYFGPGTRLTVL.

The V and J genes are TRBV6-5 and TRBJ1-1; no definite D call. Trimming stripped 4 bases from V and 1 base from J, with 7 bases between. From germline, CDR1 is MNHEY and CDR2 SVGAGI. CDR3 length: 13 residues. CDR3 DNA: TGTGCCAGCAGTTTCTCGGGGAACACTGAAGCTTTCTTT. Its protein is CASSFSGNTEAFF.

This clone was seen repeatedly, ten times or more. J is TRBJ2-2 and V is TRBV4-2, with 11 bases matching TRBD2. V lost 7 bases and J lost 0; bases outside the gene matches: 10. CDR3 length: 18 residues. Germline CDR1 is LGHNA and CDR2 is YNFKEQ. Here the CDR3 reads CASTSRLAGSTNTGELFF. In nucleotides, the CDR3 is TGTGCCAGCACCTCCAGACTAGCGGGGTCTACGAACACCGGGGAGCTGTTTTTT.

The rearrangement links TRBV27 to TRBJ1-2, with 7 nucleotides matching TRBD1. J was trimmed by 0 bases and V by 4 bases; bases with no gene match: 5. Germline CDR1 MNHEY, CDR2 SMNVEV (reference sequence). The CDR3 runs 15 residues. The CDR3 DNA is TGTGCCAGCAGTTCACACAGGGGTCCTAACTATGGCTACACCTTC. This encodes CASSSHRGPNYGYTF.

The chain uses TRBV25-1 and TRBJ2-1; 12 bases fit TRBD1. This CDR3 contains 18 residues. Germline V gene data show CDR1 as MGHDK and CDR2 as SYGVNS. The junction had 9 bases not matched to a gene; V was cut back by 6 bases and J by 0 bases. The CDR3 DNA is TGTGCCAGCAGGAGCGGGACAGGGGGCCCCCTCTCCTACAATGAGCAGTTCTTC. Translating it yields CASRSGTGGPLSYNEQFF.

The chain employs TRBV5-1 and TRBJ2-3; 12 bases align to TRBD2. CDR3 length: 19 amino acids. V shed 1 base and J 0 bases; nucleotides not matched to a gene: 9. Germline assignment: CDR1 SGHRS and CDR2 YFSETQ. The CDR3 DNA reads TGCGCCAGCAGCTTGAGGGCGGCTAGCGGGGGGGTGAGCACAGATACGCAGTATTTT. Amino acid sequence: CASSLRAASGGVSTDTQYF.

The V call is TRBV5-5, the J call TRBJ2-5; no reliable D call. V lost 4 bases to trimming and J lost 4 bases, with 5 bases between them. This CDR3 region has 11 residues. Germline V gene data show CDR1 as SGHKS and CDR2 as YYEKEE (reference sequence). CDR3 protein: CASSQLETQYF. DNA for the CDR3: TGTGCCAGCAGCCAATTAGAGACCCAGTACTTC.

This clone was picked up one time. J is TRBJ2-3 and V is TRBV7-9; no clear D gene. Deletions cut 2 bases from V and 2 bases from J, with 14 bases between. Germline V lookup: CDR1 SEHNR, CDR2 FQNEAQ (reference sequence). The CDR3 loop spans 16 amino acids. The CDR3 DNA sequence: TGTGCCAGCAGCTTAAACTGGAACACCTACACAGATACGCAGTATTTT. It translates to CASSLNWNTYTDTQYF. Supplemented by reference TRBV7-9 and TRBJ2-3, the full variable domain reads DTGVSQNPRHKITKRGQNVTFRCDPISEHNRLYWYRQTLGQGPEFLTYFQNEAQLEKSRLLSDRFSAERPKGSFSTLEIQRTEQGDSAMYLCASSLNWNTYTDTQYFGPGTRLTVL.

The V call is TRBV19, the J call TRBJ2-6; D not resolved. Trimming left V 10 bases short and J 0 bases short, with 13 bases between. The germline V gene encodes CDR1 LNHDA and CDR2 SQIVND (reference sequence). CDR3 length: 15 amino acids. In DNA form, the CDR3 reads TGTGCCACCAAAAAGGATCCCTCTGGGGCCAACGTCCTGACTTTC. Protein sequence: CATKKDPSGANVLTF.

The chain combines TRBV12-3 or TRBV12-4 with TRBJ1-1; D remains unclear. There are 13 residues in the CDR3. The ends were cut back, 3 bases at V and 3 bases at J, with 8 bases in the middle. Here the CDR3 reads CASSLMTYTEAFF. DNA for the CDR3: TGTGCCAGCAGTTTGATGACCTACACTGAAGCTTTCTTT.

This rearrangement joins TRBV6-6 to TRBJ1-1; TRBD1 is a possible D gene (6 bases). The germline CDR1 and CDR2 sequences are MNHNY and SVGAGI (reference sequence). This CDR3 has 21 residues. Trimming removed 5 bases from V and 2 bases from J, with 33 bases in between. This CDR3 is CASSPLQGGKTWGLSNTEAFF. The CDR3 DNA is TGTGCCAGCAGTCCCCTACAGGGTGGGAAAACCTGGGGCCTCTCCAACACTGAAGCTTTCTTT.

This clone occurred a few times. V is TRBV28 and J is TRBJ1-5; D not resolved. Germline CDR1 MDHEN, CDR2 SYDVKM. Trimming removed 5 bases at V and 0 bases at J, with 17 bases between. The CDR3 extends over 17 amino acids. The CDR3 DNA sequence: TGTGCCAGCAGTCCCTCCCCGGGGTCCCTTAGCAATCAGCCCCAGCATTTT. Amino acids: CASSPSPGSLSNQPQHF.

This sequence joins TRBV5-4 and TRBJ2-5; D is uncertain. Trimming cost V 4 bases and J 3 bases, with 10 bases left between them. CDR3 length: 13 residues. Germline CDR1 reads SGHNT; CDR2 reads YYREEE (reference sequence). The CDR3 spells CASSIRPEETQYF. The CDR3, as DNA: TGTGCCAGCAGCATCCGACCCGAAGAGACCCAGTACTTC.

This chain connects TRBV6-5 to TRBJ1-5; perhaps TRBD1 as D (5 bases). Per the germline V gene, CDR1 is MNHEY and CDR2 is SVGAGI. The CDR3 sequence is 14 residues long. V was trimmed by 8 bases and J by 3 bases, leaving 14 bases between them. The CDR3 sequence is CASGLDSFNQPQHF. The CDR3 region has the DNA TGTGCCAGCGGGTTAGACAGCTTCAATCAGCCCCAGCATTTT.